These T cell receptor beta chains were read from a single sample in a study of T-cell memory formation after mild COVID-19. TCRdb independently ran MiXCR on the 5' RACE reads; one entry per CDR3 protein. The data contain 150,000 to 200,000 distinct CDR3 sequences, around a third of them singletons. Sequences were obtained from PBMCs or a T cell subset sorted from them (not recorded which). These receptors originate from an adult woman who had mild COVID-19 (a few samples of this study predate the infection). Cell type and time point are not known. The CDR3 runs from the conserved cysteine through the conserved F or W. D genes are given only for firm matches. Clone size is given for some rows only: seen once, a few or many times, or a class if the clone is expanded.

>TRBV12-3/TRBV12-4|TRBJ2-1|few|TRBD2
TGTGCCAGCAGTTACGCGGGACTAGCGCCCAATGAGCAGTTCTTC
CASSYAGLAPNEQFF
>TRBV27|TRBJ2-7|.|.
TGTGCCAGCTCGAAGACGGGTTTCTACGAGCAGTACTTC
CASSKTGFYEQYF
>TRBV7-2|TRBJ1-1|.|.
TGTGCCAGCAGCTTAGCTCCTCGGGGGTCGACTGAAGCTTTCTTT
CASSLAPRGSTEAFF
>TRBV20-1|TRBJ2-3|.|TRBD2
TGCAGTGCCGATGTCGGGGGGGACTCCACAGATACGCAGTATTTT
CSADVGGDSTDTQYF
>TRBV19|TRBJ1-4|.|TRBD1
TGTGCCAGTAGTAGACCTGACAGGGGGCGAACTAATGAAAAACTGTTTTTT
CASSRPDRGRTNEKLFF
>TRBV10-3|TRBJ2-7|.|TRBD1
TGTGCCATCAGTGGCCAGGACAGGATCCTTTCCTACGAGCAGTACTTC
CAISGQDRILSYEQYF
>TRBV28|TRBJ2-7|.|.
TGTGCCAGCAGGGGGAGAGGCGAGCAGTACTTC
CASRGRGEQYF
>TRBV12-3/TRBV12-4|TRBJ2-2|.|.
TGTGCCAGCAGTCCTGGGAACACCGGGGAGCTGTTTTTT
CASSPGNTGELFF
>TRBV10-3|TRBJ2-3|.|.
TGTGCCATCAGTGAGGGGCTAGCGAGCACAGATACGCAGTATTTT
CAISEGLASTDTQYF
>TRBV4-2|TRBJ2-3|.|TRBD2
TGTGCCAGCAGCCGGACTAGCGGGAGTAGTTGGACAGATACGCAGTATTTT
CASSRTSGSSWTDTQYF
>TRBV11-1|TRBJ2-1|.|TRBD1
TGTGCCAGCAGCTCCCCGACAGGGGAGGACTACAATGAGCAGTTCTTC
CASSSPTGEDYNEQFF
>TRBV18|TRBJ2-7|few|.
TGTGCCAGCTCGCCTAGGGACGGACCCTACGAGCAGTACTTC
CASSPRDGPYEQYF
>TRBV7-6|TRBJ2-7|few|.
TGTGCCAGCAGCTCTGTAGAAAGGGAAGGTCTCGAGCAGTACTTC
CASSSVEREGLEQYF
>TRBV20-1|TRBJ2-1|.|TRBD2
TGCAGTGCTAGGGGGGACTACTGGAACCTTGAGCAGTTCTTC
CSARGDYWNLEQFF
>TRBV30|TRBJ2-3|.|TRBD2
TGTGCCTGGAGTACCAGCGGGACCAGCACAGATACGCAGTATTTT
CAWSTSGTSTDTQYF
>TRBV7-2|TRBJ1-4|.|TRBD1
TGTGCCAGCAGATTCACAGGGGCAACTAATGAAAAACTGTTTTTT
CASRFTGATNEKLFF
>TRBV12-3/TRBV12-4|TRBJ2-6|.|.
TGTGCCAGCAGTGTCGCAGGGTCTGGGGCCAACGTCCTGACTTTC
CASSVAGSGANVLTF
>TRBV12-3/TRBV12-4|TRBJ2-2|.|.
TGTGCCAGCAGCCAAAGGGGGGTTCGGACCGGGGAGCTGTTTTTT
CASSQRGVRTGELFF
>TRBV3-1|TRBJ2-2|few|.
TGTGCCAGCAGCCAAGAGAGACAGTCCACCGGGGAGCTGTTTTTT
CASSQERQSTGELFF
>TRBV5-1|TRBJ1-2|.|TRBD1
TGCGCCAGCAGCGGATCCCGGGACAGGCGTCAGGATAACTATGGCTACACCTTC
CASSGSRDRRQDNYGYTF
>TRBV5-1|TRBJ1-2|.|.
TGCGCCAGCAGCTTGATGGCAGATACTAACTATGGCTACACCTTC
CASSLMADTNYGYTF
>TRBV6-2/TRBV6-3|TRBJ2-7|.|TRBD1
TGTGCCAGCACCGACAGGGGGCTGACCTCCTACGAGCAGTACTTC
CASTDRGLTSYEQYF
>TRBV7-9|TRBJ2-7|.|.
TGTGCCTCCAACGGGCAGCGGCTGGGCGAGCAGTACTTC
CASNGQRLGEQYF
>TRBV6-5|TRBJ1-6|.|.
TGTGCCAGCAGTTACTCAGGGAGCCTCCACTTT
CASSYSGSLHF
>TRBV20-1|TRBJ2-3|.|TRBD2
TGCAGTGCTAGAGGAGGACTAGCGGGTTACACAGATACGCAGTATTTT
CSARGGLAGYTDTQYF
>TRBV20-1|TRBJ1-2|few|.
TGCAGTGCTATATCAGGGGTTTCGGGCTATGGCTACACCTTC
CSAISGVSGYGYTF
>TRBV30|TRBJ1-5|.|TRBD1
TGTGCCTGGAGTGCAGGGGGCTATCAGCCCCAGCATTTT
CAWSAGGYQPQHF
>TRBV5-1|TRBJ2-2|.|TRBD2
TGCGCCAGCAGCTTGTCTTCGGGGGGGCCCGGCACCGGGGAGCTGTTTTTT
CASSLSSGGPGTGELFF
>TRBV20-1|TRBJ2-7|.|.
TGCAGTGCTGGGGCGGGGATCTACGAGCAGTACTTC
CSAGAGIYEQYF
>TRBV6-5|TRBJ1-4|.|TRBD1
TGTGCCAGCAGCCCGACAGGGGGAAATGAAAAACTGTTTTTT
CASSPTGGNEKLFF
>TRBV7-2|TRBJ2-7|.|TRBD1
TGTGCCAGCAGCTCCCGGACAGGGGGCGGGTACGAGCAGTACTTC
CASSSRTGGGYEQYF
>TRBV4-1|TRBJ1-2|few|.
TGCGCCAGCAGCCAAGAAGGTTTGGGCAGGGCCTATGGCTACACCTTC
CASSQEGLGRAYGYTF
>TRBV7-2|TRBJ2-2|.|TRBD2
TGTGCCAGCAGCTTAGCCCCGGGAGGGGGCACCGGGGAGCTGTTTTTT
CASSLAPGGGTGELFF
>TRBV4-3|TRBJ2-3|few|TRBD1
TGCGCCAGCAGCCAAGGGGGACAGGGGGCGTCAGATACGCAGTATTTT
CASSQGGQGASDTQYF
>TRBV3-1|TRBJ1-1|.|TRBD1
TGTGCCAGCAGCCTCAGGACAGGGGGCAAGTGGACTGAAGCTTTCTTT
CASSLRTGGKWTEAFF
>TRBV24-1|TRBJ2-5|.|.
TGTGCCACCGAGGGGCAAGAGACCCAGTACTTC
CATEGQETQYF
>TRBV5-6|TRBJ1-5|.|.
TGTGCCAGCAGCTTTGGTCGGCAGAGGAATCAGCCCCAGCATTTT
CASSFGRQRNQPQHF
>TRBV7-9|TRBJ2-5|.|.
TGTGCCAGCAGCTTAGCGGGTGCCCGTGGAGAGACCCAGTACTTC
CASSLAGARGETQYF
>TRBV20-1|TRBJ2-3|.|.
TGCAGTGCTAGAGATGCAGGGGCTGCAGATACGCAGTATTTT
CSARDAGAADTQYF
>TRBV7-9|TRBJ1-4|few|TRBD1
TGTGCCAGCAGCGCCGGACAGGGTTTGGAAAAACTGTTTTTT
CASSAGQGLEKLFF
>TRBV7-2|TRBJ2-3|many|.
TGTGCCAGCAGCTTAGTATGGCTGCCAGCCGATACGCAGTATTTT
CASSLVWLPADTQYF
>TRBV4-1|TRBJ1-2|few|.
TGCGCCAGCAGCCAAGTAGGGGCGGGAATCTATGGCTACACCTTC
CASSQVGAGIYGYTF
>TRBV29-1|TRBJ1-5|.|.
TGCAGCGTTGGCCAGCGAGGCAATCAGCCCCAGCATTTT
CSVGQRGNQPQHF
>TRBV7-6|TRBJ1-3|few|TRBD1
TGTGCCAGCAGCCTCGGGACAGACTTCTCTGGAAACACCATATATTTT
CASSLGTDFSGNTIYF
>TRBV6-1|TRBJ1-2|.|.
TGTGCCAGCAGTGAAGGATTTCCGAGGCCCGCCGGGTTTTACACCTTC
CASSEGFPRPAGFYTF
>TRBV28|TRBJ1-2|few|.
TGTGCCAGCAGTTTATCAAGGGCCAACTATGGCTACACCTTC
CASSLSRANYGYTF
>TRBV27|TRBJ1-2|.|TRBD1
TGTGCCAGCAGTCCCCGTCCGTTGGGGACAGGAGGCTATGGCTACACCTTC
CASSPRPLGTGGYGYTF
>TRBV5-1|TRBJ2-3|few|TRBD2
TGCGCCAGCGGACTAGCGGGAGGCACAGATACGCAGTATTTT
CASGLAGGTDTQYF
>TRBV27|TRBJ2-5|.|TRBD2
TGTGCCAGCAGTTTCCTAACTAGCGGGGACGACCCCGGACAAGAGACCCAGTACTTC
CASSFLTSGDDPGQETQYF
>TRBV29-1|TRBJ2-3|.|TRBD2
TGCAGCGTGAGACTAGCGGGGAGCACAGATACGCAGTATTTT
CSVRLAGSTDTQYF